Below, 25 T cell receptor beta chains from the same sample are listed, as sequenced in a study of T cells expressing NK-cell markers. TCRdb reworked the 5' RACE reads into one entry per CDR3 protein, no DNA. The ten top clones account for 7.3%, within a sample of roughly 420,000 distinct CDR3 sequences. The sequenced material came from blood T cells: a sorted CD56 or NKG2C T cell subset, CD4+ or CD8+ T cells, or bulk PBMC T cells (not recorded which). These receptors were taken from a woman between 18 and 70 years old in good health.

V is TRBV5-6 and J is TRBJ2-7; TCRdb names TRBD1, which stays unverified in the absence of DNA. This CDR3 has 13 residues. CDR1 SGHDT and CDR2 YYEEEE come from the germline V gene. The CDR3: CASSRGSPYEQYF.

The gene calls are TRBV7-9 and TRBJ2-1; TCRdb indicates TRBD2, and absent DNA this call remains unverified. Germline-derived CDR1 and CDR2 are SEHNR and FQNEAQ (reference sequence). The CDR3 has 16 amino acids. CDR3: CASSSTERAPGDEQFF.

The chain employs TRBV7-9 and TRBJ1-1; the TRBD1 assignment by TCRdb is unverifiable without DNA. The CDR3 length is 12 residues. Germline values: CDR1 SEHNR, CDR2 FQNEAQ (reference sequence). This CDR3 is CASNRGQVEAFF. Using reference TRBV7-9 and TRBJ1-1 for the parts outside the CDR3, the full variable domain is DTGVSQNPRHKITKRGQNVTFRCDPISEHNRLYWYRQTLGQGPEFLTYFQNEAQLEKSRLLSDRFSAERPKGSFSTLEIQRTEQGDSAMYLCASNRGQVEAFFGQGTRLTVV.

The chain is built from TRBV5-6 and TRBJ2-1; TCRdb's D call of TRBD2 is untestable without DNA. Germline CDR1 reads SGHDT; CDR2 reads YYEEEE. The CDR3 loop spans 19 amino acids. CDR3 sequence reads: CASSPMGSGRGLRNNEQFF.

V gene TRBV19 combines with J gene TRBJ2-1; absent DNA, TCRdb's TRBD1 call cannot be checked. Per the germline V gene, CDR1 is LNHDA and CDR2 is SQIVND (reference sequence). This CDR3 region has 13 residues. The CDR3 here is CASRMGAVNEQFF.

This chain joins TRBV15 and TRBJ2-4. The V gene's germline CDR1 is LNHNV and CDR2 YYDKDF (reference sequence). CDR3 size: 14 residues. The chain's CDR3 is CATSRDLAKNIQYF.

The V call is TRBV18, the J call TRBJ2-5. The CDR3 runs to 15 residues. Germline values: CDR1 KGHSH, CDR2 LQKENI. CDR3 amino acids: CASSPPGGIQETQYF.

The chain links TRBV27 to TRBJ1-4. The CDR3 consists of 14 residues. Looked up from germline, CDR1 is MNHEY and CDR2 is SMNVEV (reference sequence). CDR3 amino acids: CASSGVGVGEKLFF.

This chain connects TRBV14 to TRBJ1-1; the D call from TCRdb, TRBD1, cannot be confirmed without DNA. The germline CDR1 and CDR2 sequences are SGHDN and FVKESK. The CDR3 has 15 residues. CDR3 region: CASSQDRGGLTEAFF.

This chain connects TRBV4-1 to TRBJ2-3; TCRdb returns TRBD1, unconfirmable since there is no DNA. CDR1 and CDR2 (germline): MGHRA, YSYEKL. The CDR3 runs 16 residues. CDR3 sequence reads: CASSQTSGLGTDTQYF.

The chain uses TRBV9 and TRBJ2-1. CDR1 is SGDLS and CDR2 is YYNGEE in the germline V gene. CDR3 length: 13 amino acids. The CDR3 loop reads CASSQTHYNEQFF.

This chain links TRBV12-3 or TRBV12-4 with TRBJ1-3. The CDR3 runs to 14 residues. The CDR3 sequence: CASSRGESGNTIYF.

This chain joins TRBV30 and TRBJ1-6; lacking DNA, the TRBD1 call made by TCRdb goes unchecked. The CDR3 extends over 15 amino acids. Germline loops: CDR1 GTSNPN, CDR2 SVGIG (reference sequence). The CDR3 spells CAWSEDRGGNSPLHF. The whole variable domain, filled in from reference TRBV30 and TRBJ1-6, reads SQTIHQWPATLVQPVGSPLSLECTVEGTSNPNLYWYRQAAGRGLQLLFYSVGIGQISSEVPQNLSASRPQDRQFILSSKKLLLSDSGFYLCAWSEDRGGNSPLHFGNGTRLTVT.

The gene calls are TRBV29-1 and TRBJ2-3. There are 12 residues in the CDR3. CDR1 and CDR2 from the germline V gene are SQVTM and ANQGSEA. CDR3 in amino acids: CSVPLQTDTQYF.

J is TRBJ2-1 and V is TRBV5-5; TCRdb's assignment of TRBD2 cannot be checked, as there is no DNA. Looked up from germline, CDR1 is SGHKS and CDR2 is YYEKEE (reference sequence). This CDR3 region has 14 residues. CDR3 protein: CASSLASGSSGQFF.

This rearrangement joins TRBV24-1 to TRBJ2-5. Germline V lookup: CDR1 KGHDR, CDR2 SFDVKD. This CDR3 is built from 11 residues. CDR3 region: CATSEQETQYF.

V gene TRBV27 combines with J gene TRBJ2-1; TCRdb's D call, TRBD2, is unchecked because there is no DNA. This CDR3 spans 14 amino acids. Per germline, CDR1 MNHEY and CDR2 SMNVEV (reference sequence). The CDR3 loop is CASSLRRGGGEQFF.

V gene TRBV20-1 combines with J gene TRBJ2-5; TCRdb selects TRBD2, and the lack of DNA leaves this call unchecked. The CDR3 is 18 residues long. The V gene's germline CDR1 is DFQATT and CDR2 SNEGSKA (reference sequence). The CDR3 sequence is CSARDGASGGVKKETQYF.

The chain has TRBV14 and TRBJ1-1. CDR1 and CDR2 (germline): SGHDN, FVKESK. The CDR3 is made up of 15 amino acids. The CDR3 sequence: CASSQVYGGSAEAFF.

This CDR3 reads CASSKDGSNQPQHF. V gene TRBV11-2 combines with J gene TRBJ1-5. CDR3 size: 14 residues. Per the germline V gene, CDR1 is SGHAT and CDR2 is FQNNGV.

This rearrangement joins TRBV9 to TRBJ2-1; the TRBD2 assignment by TCRdb is unverifiable without DNA. This CDR3 region has 12 residues. Germline V gene data show CDR1 as SGDLS and CDR2 as YYNGEE. The CDR3 sequence is CASSAGRAEQFF.

The chain combines TRBV6-2 or TRBV6-3 with TRBJ2-1. The CDR3 is made up of 18 amino acids. Germline assignment: CDR1 MNHEY and CDR2 SVGEGT. CDR3 amino acids: CASSWQVQTGGSYNEQFF.

The rearrangement links TRBV11-2 to TRBJ2-3. The germline gives CDR1 SGHAT, CDR2 FQNNGV. CDR3 length: 12 amino acids. Here the CDR3 reads CASSYQRDTQYF.

V and J are TRBV5-4 and TRBJ2-7; TCRdb returns TRBD2, unconfirmable since there is no DNA. Germline assignment: CDR1 SGHNT and CDR2 YYREEE (reference sequence). The CDR3 covers 14 residues. The CDR3: CASSGLPLVNEQYF.

The chain uses TRBV7-2 and TRBJ1-2. The CDR3 runs 14 residues. The germline V gene has CDR1 SGHTA and CDR2 FQGNSA. CDR3 amino acids: CASSSRWGGYGYTF.